Each of the 19 T cell receptor beta chains below was sequenced from the same sample in a study of early T cells in non-severe SARS-CoV-2 infection. TCRdb re-called the 5' RACE reads through MiXCR, storing one row per CDR3 protein. The sample shows over 80,000 distinct CDR3 sequences, less than 15% of them seen only once. Sequences were derived from whole blood, sampled at baseline. Receptor source: an adult who was a healthcare worker with PCR-confirmed SARS-CoV-2 infection or an uninfected control (not recorded which).

This chain's CDR3 is CASREEGFGQETQYF. The CDR3 nucleotides are TGCGCCAGCAGGGAAGAAGGGTTTGGCCAAGAGACCCAGTACTTC. This chain links TRBV5-1 with TRBJ2-5; D not resolved. CDR3 length equals 15 residues. Trimming took 5 bases from V and 1 from J, leaving 15 bases between them. Germline CDR1 and CDR2: SGHRS and YFSETQ.

Remarks on this clonotype: This sequence may be a read error, since a much larger clone differs from it by one base. The chain recombines TRBV7-3 with TRBJ1-1, with D unresolved. The germline V and J ends were trimmed by 2 bases and 0 bases, with 4 bases remaining between them. CDR1 SGHTA and CDR2 FQGTGA come from the germline V gene. The CDR3 loop spans 13 amino acids. CDR3 sequence: CASSLSMNTEAFF. The CDR3 DNA reads TGTGCCAGCAGCTTATCTATGAACACTGAAGCTTTCTTT.

This clonotype was counted many times. V is TRBV20-1 and J is TRBJ2-3; D is possibly TRBD2 (6 bases). The V end was cut by 4 bases, the J end by 2 bases, with 10 bases between. Germline values: CDR1 DFQATT, CDR2 SNEGSKA (reference sequence). The CDR3 has 13 amino acids. CDR3 DNA sequence: TGCAGTGCTATGGCGGGGTCCACAGATACGCAGTATTTT. Translated, it gives CSAMAGSTDTQYF.

This clonotype was observed a handful of times. The chain is built from TRBV10-3 and TRBJ2-7, with D perhaps being TRBD1 or TRBD2 (5 bases each). Germline CDR1 ENHRY, CDR2 SYGVKD. This CDR3 comprises 12 residues. V shed 8 bases and J shed 4 bases, with 12 bases lying between them. The CDR3 DNA follows: TGTGCCATCGGGACCGAAGGTTACGAGCAGTACTTC. Amino acid sequence: CAIGTEGYEQYF.

This chain uses TRBV6-1 with TRBJ2-3; D is ambiguous. The CDR3 is made up of 15 amino acids. Germline V lookup: CDR1 MNHNS, CDR2 SASEGT. V was shortened by 4 bases and J by 2 bases, with 13 bases between the two germline ends. Written as DNA, the CDR3 is TGTGCCAGCAGTGCGACGCGATCGCCCACAGATACGCAGTATTTT. This sequence encodes CASSATRSPTDTQYF.

V is TRBV6-5 and J is TRBJ1-2; D is uncertain. From germline, CDR1 is MNHEY and CDR2 SVGAGI. V was clipped by 6 bases and J by 2 bases, with 13 bases between them. The CDR3 has 14 residues. CDR3 loop: CASRTQLGNYGYTF. The DNA of the CDR3 is TGTGCCAGCAGAACCCAATTAGGGAACTATGGCTACACCTTC.

This clonotype showed up just a few times. The chain links TRBV28 to TRBJ2-5, with 7 bases aligning to TRBD2. CDR1 is MDHEN, CDR2 SYDVKM, per germline. The CDR3 covers 13 residues. Trimming removed 3 bases from V and 6 bases from J; junction bases left unmatched: 4. CDR3 amino acids: CASSFSSGKTQYF. As DNA, the CDR3 is TGTGCCAGCAGTTTTTCTAGCGGAAAGACCCAGTACTTC.

This rearrangement joins TRBV10-2 to TRBJ2-3, with D perhaps being TRBD1 or TRBD2 (7 bases each). The CDR3 extends over 15 amino acids. Germline V CDR1 and CDR2: WSHSY, SAAADI. V was clipped by 8 bases and J by 1 base, with 16 bases between them. The CDR3 sequence is CASSPGGGGTDTQYF. As DNA, the CDR3 is TGCGCCAGCTCCCCAGGGGGGGGCGGCACAGATACGCAGTATTTT.

This clonotype occurred a few times. V gene TRBV7-9 combines with J gene TRBJ2-3; TRBD2 might be the D (6 bases). The CDR3 totals 14 residues. Germline CDR1 SEHNR, CDR2 FQNEAQ (reference sequence). V was clipped by 5 bases and J by 6 bases, with 15 bases between them. The CDR3 loop is CASSTGGLRDTQYF. The CDR3, as DNA: TGTGCCAGCAGCACCGGAGGGCTTAGGGATACGCAGTATTTT. The entire variable domain, with the rest obtained from reference TRBV7-9 and TRBJ2-3, is as follows: DTGVSQNPRHKITKRGQNVTFRCDPISEHNRLYWYRQTLGQGPEFLTYFQNEAQLEKSRLLSDRFSAERPKGSFSTLEIQRTEQGDSAMYLCASSTGGLRDTQYFGPGTRLTVL.

Only a few counts were recorded for this clonotype. The V and J genes are TRBV3-1 and TRBJ2-1; D is undetermined. V was trimmed by 1 base and J by 15 bases, leaving 10 bases between them. Germline V CDR1 and CDR2: LGHDT, YNNKEL (reference sequence). This CDR3 comprises 11 residues. CDR3 bases: TGTGCCAGCAGCCAAGGTGACATTACGTTCTTC. It translates to CASSQGDITFF.

This clonotype occurred a few times. The J gene is TRBJ2-1, the V gene TRBV30; D is perhaps TRBD2 (5 bases). Trimming cost V 1 base and J 7 bases, with 14 bases left between them. Germline CDR1 GTSNPN, CDR2 SVGIG (reference sequence). The CDR3 runs to 14 residues. The CDR3 DNA follows: TGTGCCTGGAGTGCAGCGGCGCCCGCTAATGAGCAGTTCTTC. It specifies CAWSAAAPANEQFF.

This clonotype was counted ten times or more. J is TRBJ2-3 and V is TRBV7-9, with a weak D call TRBD1 (6 bases). CDR1 is SEHNR, CDR2 FQNEAQ, per germline (reference sequence). This CDR3 contains 15 residues. V gave up 1 base and J gave up 5 bases, with 13 bases separating them. CDR3 DNA: TGTGCCAGCAGCTTAGAGAGTCTACAGGGAGATACGCAGTATTTT. Amino acids: CASSLESLQGDTQYF.

In this sample, this clonotype turned up a few times. The chain has TRBV20-1 and TRBJ2-3; 14 bases are shared with TRBD2. Germline CDR1 DFQATT, CDR2 SNEGSKA (reference sequence). The CDR3 is made up of 14 amino acids. Losses at the gene ends were 6 bases for V and 6 bases for J; bases not matched to a gene: 5. This chain's CDR3 is CSARLAGGPDTQYF. The CDR3 DNA reads as TGCAGTGCCAGACTAGCGGGAGGGCCTGATACGCAGTATTTT.

The CDR3 spells CASSQVAGVRTGELFF. In DNA form, the CDR3 reads TGTGCCAGCAGCCAGGTAGCGGGAGTCAGGACCGGGGAGCTGTTTTTT. The rearrangement links TRBV11-2 to TRBJ2-2; 9 bases match TRBD2. CDR1 is SGHAT, CDR2 FQNNGV, per germline. Germline trimming cut 5 bases from V and 5 bases from J; bases unmatched to any gene: 9. This CDR3 spans 16 amino acids.

This clonotype was seen a few times. The chain recombines TRBV20-1 with TRBJ2-2; D is ambiguous. V lost 3 bases and J 0 bases, leaving 5 bases between the germline ends. Germline loops: CDR1 DFQATT, CDR2 SNEGSKA (reference sequence). This CDR3 has 13 residues. CDR3 bases: TGCAGTGCTAGTGTCCCGAACACCGGGGAGCTGTTTTTT. It codes for CSASVPNTGELFF.

The sample holds many counts of this clonotype. The V and J genes are TRBV3-1 and TRBJ2-1; 8 positions match TRBD2. CDR3 length equals 21 residues. V trimming: 0 bases; J trimming: 4 bases; junction bases outside the gene matches: 20. Germline lookup yields CDR1 LGHDT and CDR2 YNNKEL (reference sequence). The CDR3 loop is CASSQDRTLPWAGGLYNEQFF. The CDR3 DNA reads TGTGCCAGCAGCCAAGATAGGACCCTCCCCTGGGCGGGAGGACTTTACAATGAGCAGTTCTTC.

The genes are TRBV4-1 and TRBJ1-6; 7 bases fit TRBD1. Trimming cost V 7 bases and J 6 bases; bases outside gene matches: 9. The germline V gene encodes CDR1 MGHRA and CDR2 YSYEKL. The CDR3 runs to 15 residues. CDR3 region: CASTQLRDSNSPLHF. The CDR3 nucleotides are TGCGCCAGCACCCAGCTCCGGGACAGTAATTCACCCCTCCACTTT.

This clonotype appeared many times. In DNA, the CDR3 is TGTGCCAGTAGTATTGGGGACAGCTCCTACGAGCAGTACTTC. Protein product: CASSIGDSSYEQYF. The chain employs TRBV19 and TRBJ2-7, with 7 bases matching TRBD1. Unmatched junction bases numbered 2, after V lost 3 bases and J lost 0 bases. Germline loops: CDR1 LNHDA, CDR2 SQIVND (reference sequence). The CDR3 runs 14 residues.

The V gene is TRBV10-3, the J gene TRBJ2-7, with 7 bases identical to TRBD1. Germline CDR1 reads ENHRY; CDR2 reads SYGVKD. V trimming: 10 bases; J trimming: 0 bases; junction bases outside the gene matches: 12. The CDR3 has 15 residues. The CDR3 sequence: CATGDSGISSYEQYF. The CDR3 bases are TGTGCCACCGGGGACAGTGGCATATCCTCCTACGAGCAGTACTTC.